The rows below give T cell receptor beta chains drawn from one sample of a study of regulatory T cells in long-lasting Graves disease. TCRdb fed the multiplex PCR reads into MiXCR, producing one record per CDR3 protein. The sample holds about 470,000 distinct CDR3 sequences, about 15% seen once. This sample also appeared in a second study, on T cells in Graves' hyperthyroidism and ophthalmopathy.

The sample here was peripheral blood mononuclear cells (PBMCs), taken at new diagnosis, from a patient treated with antithyroid drugs. The receptors were gathered from a woman in her 30s with Graves disease. Each CDR3 is given with its conserved first and last residue. A D gene is named only where the DNA matches it firmly. Expanded clones are given a class, and other clones once, few, many or no size at all.

TRBV6-2/TRBV6-3	TRBJ2-1	NA	many	CASSVQGNEQFF	TGTGCCAGCAGTGTGCAGGGCAATGAGCAGTTCTTC
TRBV6-1	TRBJ2-7	TRBD1	NA	CATRFGAGGPYEQYF	TGTGCCACGAGGTTCGGGGCAGGGGGTCCCTACGAGCAGTACTTC
TRBV12-3/TRBV12-4	TRBJ2-5	NA	many	CASSLGGPETQYF	TGTGCCAGCAGTTTAGGCGGGCCGGAGACCCAGTACTTC
TRBV7-9	TRBJ2-3	NA	many	CASTSNSGPDTQYF	TGTGCCAGCACCTCCAACAGCGGCCCAGATACGCAGTATTTT
TRBV6-5	TRBJ1-2	NA	many	CASSYSGHLLGGYTF	TGTGCCAGCAGTTACTCCGGACACCTATTGGGTGGCTACACCTTC
TRBV5-1	TRBJ1-1	NA	NA	CASRLWAGNTEAFF	TGCGCCAGCCGCCTTTGGGCCGGGAACACTGAAGCTTTCTTT
TRBV6-5	TRBJ2-5	NA	many	CASSYVTGQETQYF	TGTGCCAGCAGTTACGTCACAGGACAAGAGACCCAGTACTTC
TRBV3-1	TRBJ1-3	NA	many	CASSQVSGRSGNTIYF	TGTGCCAGCAGCCAAGTGTCCGGGCGCTCTGGAAACACCATATATTTT
TRBV5-1	TRBJ2-7	TRBD2	many	CASSLEPGGPKSYEQYF	TGCGCCAGCAGCCTCGAACCGGGGGGGCCAAAGTCCTACGAGCAGTACTTC
TRBV6-4	TRBJ2-3	NA	few	CASSEVGYTDTQYF	TGTGCCAGCAGTGAGGTTGGCTACACAGATACGCAGTATTTT
TRBV7-9	TRBJ2-7	NA	NA	CASSLVVGAFTYEQYF	TGTGCCAGCAGCTTAGTTGTCGGGGCGTTTACCTACGAGCAGTACTTC
TRBV6-1	TRBJ2-3	NA	many	CASSEGISTDTQYF	TGTGCCAGCAGTGAAGGGATCAGCACAGATACGCAGTATTTT
TRBV3-1	TRBJ2-3	NA	many	CASSQEDPDTQYF	TGTGCCAGCAGCCAAGAGGACCCAGATACGCAGTATTTT
TRBV5-6	TRBJ2-1	NA	few	CASSEDWAEDVRNEQFF	TGTGCCAGCAGCGAGGACTGGGCAGAAGACGTTAGGAATGAGCAGTTCTTC
TRBV20-1	TRBJ2-5	TRBD2	NA	CSASSRVAGVSETQYF	TGCAGTGCTAGTTCCAGGGTAGCGGGGGTCTCAGAGACCCAGTACTTC
TRBV28	TRBJ1-5	NA	many	CASSLPQTGYGNQPQHF	TGTGCCAGCAGTTTACCTCAGACAGGTTATGGCAATCAGCCCCAGCATTTT
TRBV12-3/TRBV12-4	TRBJ1-6	TRBD1	few	CASSPRTGQTGTYNSPLHF	TGTGCCAGCAGTCCCCGGACAGGGCAAACTGGAACCTATAATTCACCCCTCCACTTT
TRBV4-1	TRBJ2-4	TRBD2	NA	CASSQDPTGSGSLLGAKNIQYF	TGCGCCAGCAGCCAAGATCCGACGGGTAGCGGGAGTCTTTTGGGGGCCAAAAACATTCAGTACTTC
TRBV24-1	TRBJ2-1	NA	NA	CATSDLEESSYNEQFF	TGTGCCACCAGTGATTTGGAGGAAAGCTCCTACAATGAGCAGTTCTTC
TRBV13	TRBJ1-5	TRBD1	NA	CASSPQGQASNQPQHF	TGTGCCAGCAGTCCGCAGGGACAGGCCAGCAATCAGCCCCAGCATTTT
TRBV15	TRBJ2-5	NA	few	CATSRGSADQETQYF	TGTGCCACCAGCAGAGGGTCGGCGGATCAAGAGACCCAGTACTTC
TRBV7-8	TRBJ2-5	NA	many	CASSPTPASSAQYF	TGTGCCAGCAGCCCCACCCCCGCCTCTAGTGCCCAGTACTTC